This paragraph reports one TCR beta chain. The CDR3 contains 16 residues. Between the trimmed V and J ends, which lost 6 bases and 0 bases, there was a span of 12 bases. Per germline, CDR1 MNHEY and CDR2 SMNVEV (reference sequence). This sample was taken from a study of T cell changes during pregnancy in multiple sclerosis. Method: immunoSEQ multiplex PCR; TCRdb's copy keeps in-frame clones and lacks some. Of just under 95,000 clones listed, 85% to 95% are singletons. The chain recombines TRBV27 with TRBJ1-6; D ambiguous. This TCR was sampled from a female donor with multiple sclerosis, enrolled in a pregnancy study. The starting material was peripheral blood, obtained in the first trimester of pregnancy. In DNA, the CDR3 is TGTGCCAGCAGCCCATCCCCCAGCTCCTATAATTCACCCCTCCACTTT. It yields the protein CASSPSPSSYNSPLHF.